This T cell receptor beta chain is drawn from a study of blood T cell repertoires in COVID-19. Overall study context: The origin of the acute and convalescent COVID-19 samples was the United States, Italy and Spain.

Measured with immunoSEQ multiplex PCR; TCRdb has only the in-frame clones, and not every one. The repertoire has about 250,000 clones, around 88% of them found once; the top ten carry 1.3% to 1.5%. The CDR3 loop spans 15 amino acids. V shed 4 bases, J shed 5 bases, and the junction held 5 bases outside the gene matches. The germline V gene has CDR1 LGHNA and CDR2 YSLEER. The chain carries TRBV4-3 and TRBJ2-1; 10 bases fit TRBD2. Sequencing was performed on peripheral blood. The origin of this receptor is a man older than 75 with acute or convalescent COVID-19. The CDR3 DNA reads as TGCGCCAGCAGCCCGGGACTAGCGAAAGACAATGAGCAGTTCTTC. This translates into CASSPGLAKDNEQFF.